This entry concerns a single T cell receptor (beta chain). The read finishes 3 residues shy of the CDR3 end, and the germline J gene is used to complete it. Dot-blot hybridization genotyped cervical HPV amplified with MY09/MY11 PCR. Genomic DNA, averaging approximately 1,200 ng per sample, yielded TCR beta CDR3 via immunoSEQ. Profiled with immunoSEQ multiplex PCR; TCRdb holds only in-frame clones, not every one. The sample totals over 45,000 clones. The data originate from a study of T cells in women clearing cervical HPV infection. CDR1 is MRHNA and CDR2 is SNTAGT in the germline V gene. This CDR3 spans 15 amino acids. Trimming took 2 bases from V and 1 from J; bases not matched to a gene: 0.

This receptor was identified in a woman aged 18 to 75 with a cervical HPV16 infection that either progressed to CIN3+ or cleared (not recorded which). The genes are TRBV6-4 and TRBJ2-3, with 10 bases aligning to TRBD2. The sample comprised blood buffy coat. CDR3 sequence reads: CASSDLAGGTDTQYF. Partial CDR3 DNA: TGTGCCAGCAGTGACCTAGCGGGGGGCACAGATACG.